A selection of T cell receptor beta chains follows, all from one sample in a study of blood T cell repertoires in COVID-19. Sequenced by immunoSEQ multiplex PCR; TCRdb stores in-frame clones only, minus some. The table lists some 80,000 clones, more than 75% of them singletons. Sample: peripheral blood. Receptor source: a human donor in a cohort sampled during active COVID-19. The CDR3 runs from the conserved cysteine through the conserved F or W. Each record gives: V gene, D gene, clone size, CDR3 protein. The D gene is left open where the match is weak. Only part of the rows carry a size: once, few, many, or a class if the clone is expanded.

>TRBV9|.|.
CASSGQVASTDTQYF
>TRBV6-5|.|.
CAIKVGHGHGETQYF
>TRBV5-1|.|.
CASSLEGGRGPGGTYEQYF
>TRBV18|TRBD2|.
CASSPRSGRNPNF
>TRBV7-9|.|.
CASSRGTGEQYF
>TRBV5-1|.|.
CASKGQGAQYEQYF
>TRBV29-1|.|.
CSISDRQAEKLFF
>TRBV7-7|TRBD2|.
CASSLEGGSSYEQYF
>TRBV24-1|TRBD2|.
CATSDGGLAGGGNEQFF
>TRBV2|.|.
CASSLRGGSSGNTIYF
>TRBV19|.|once
CASTEEGGYTF
>TRBV2|.|.
CASLTGTEAFF
>TRBV6-2/TRBV6-3|.|.
CASSYSAARRDQPQHF
>TRBV19|TRBD1|.
CASRNDRGNQPQHF
>TRBV21-1|.|.
CASSGQGRAYNEQFF